These T cell receptor beta chains were read from a single sample in a study of low-dose radiotherapy and immunotherapy resistance in tumors. One entry per CDR3 protein, called by TCRdb with MiXCR from the reads. The data contain 60,000 to 90,000 distinct CDR3 sequences, around 32% of them singletons. Sequenced material: PBMCs, taken before treatment. All receptors come from a female donor with ovarian cancer. Both conserved end residues are part of each CDR3. Each record gives: CDR3 DNA, CDR3 protein, clone size, D gene, V gene, J gene. The D gene is left open where the match is weak. Expanded clones are given a class, and other clones once, few, many or no size at all.

DNA: TGTGCCAGCAGTGAAGCGATAAGCGGGGGGCCGTTTTTTCTTAGCTCCTACAATGAGCAGTTCTTC
CDR3: CASSEAISGGPFFLSSYNEQFF
size: .
D: TRBD2
V: TRBV2
J: TRBJ2-1

DNA: TGCGCCAGCAGCTTGGACGGCGCCCCTGGCTACACCTTC
CDR3: CASSLDGAPGYTF
size: .
D: .
V: TRBV5-1
J: TRBJ1-2

DNA: TGCGCCAGCAGCTTGGTTGACAGTATGCCTGGAGGGGGCTACACCTTC
CDR3: CASSLVDSMPGGGYTF
size: few
D: .
V: TRBV5-1
J: TRBJ1-2

DNA: TGTGCCAGCAGTTTAACAGCGAGGGGGACTGAAGCTTTCTTT
CDR3: CASSLTARGTEAFF
size: many
D: .
V: TRBV28
J: TRBJ1-1

DNA: TGCAGCGTCGTAGCGGGAGGGCTCTCCAATGAGCAGTTCTTC
CDR3: CSVVAGGLSNEQFF
size: many
D: TRBD2
V: TRBV29-1
J: TRBJ2-1

DNA: TGTGCCAGCAGCTTAGTCGAGGGAGGCTATGGCTACACCTTC
CDR3: CASSLVEGGYGYTF
size: many
D: .
V: TRBV7-9
J: TRBJ1-2

DNA: TGTGCCAGCACGGCGGGAGTGCTTTACGAGCAGTACTTC
CDR3: CASTAGVLYEQYF
size: .
D: TRBD2
V: TRBV2
J: TRBJ2-7

DNA: TGCAGTGCTAGAGTCCCACTAGCGGGGGGGCTGGGCATTCAGTACTTC
CDR3: CSARVPLAGGLGIQYF
size: few
D: TRBD2
V: TRBV20-1
J: TRBJ2-4

DNA: TGCAGTGGAGCGGGACGTACTGGCGTAGATACGCAGTATTTT
CDR3: CSGAGRTGVDTQYF
size: few
D: TRBD2
V: TRBV20-1
J: TRBJ2-3

DNA: TGTGCCAGCAGTTACCCTGGGCTCTACACAGATACGCAGTATTTT
CDR3: CASSYPGLYTDTQYF
size: many
D: .
V: TRBV6-5
J: TRBJ2-3

DNA: TGTGCCAGCAGCTCCTACAGCGGGAGGGGCACAGATACGCAGTATTTT
CDR3: CASSSYSGRGTDTQYF
size: .
D: TRBD2
V: TRBV7-9
J: TRBJ2-3

DNA: TGTGCCAGCAGCATGGACAAATCGGCCGGGGAGCTGTTTTTT
CDR3: CASSMDKSAGELFF
size: .
D: .
V: TRBV7-9
J: TRBJ2-2

DNA: TGCAGTGCTATTGCCCACCCCCGGGACAGTCAAGAGACCCAGTACTTC
CDR3: CSAIAHPRDSQETQYF
size: many
D: TRBD1
V: TRBV20-1
J: TRBJ2-5

DNA: TGTGCCAGCAGCTTAGACGGAGCAAACTATGGCTACACCTTC
CDR3: CASSLDGANYGYTF
size: many
D: .
V: TRBV7-2
J: TRBJ1-2

DNA: TGTGCCAGCAGTTACTCGGAGTGGTCGAACACTGAAGCTTTCTTT
CDR3: CASSYSEWSNTEAFF
size: .
D: .
V: TRBV6-6
J: TRBJ1-1

DNA: TGTGCCAGCAGTGAATCAGTGGGATTTCATGAGCAGTTCTTC
CDR3: CASSESVGFHEQFF
size: .
D: .
V: TRBV25-1
J: TRBJ2-1

DNA: TGTGCCAGCACCCAGGGGGCGCGGTATTATGGCTACACCTTC
CDR3: CASTQGARYYGYTF
size: many
D: TRBD1
V: TRBV6-2/TRBV6-3
J: TRBJ1-2

DNA: TGTGCCAGCAACAGACCGGGACAGGGGCAAGAGACCCAGTACTTC
CDR3: CASNRPGQGQETQYF
size: .
D: TRBD1
V: TRBV28
J: TRBJ2-5

DNA: TGCGCCAGCAGACTGGAAGGGATCCGGGATGGCTACACCTTC
CDR3: CASRLEGIRDGYTF
size: many
D: .
V: TRBV5-1
J: TRBJ1-2

DNA: TGTGCCAGCAGTGATATAAGGCAGTTCTTC
CDR3: CASSDIRQFF
size: .
D: .
V: TRBV6-1
J: TRBJ2-1

DNA: TGTGCCAGCAGCTTAGGAGGGAGTTACACAGATACGCAGTATTTT
CDR3: CASSLGGSYTDTQYF
size: many
D: .
V: TRBV11-3
J: TRBJ2-3

DNA: TGTGCCAGCAGTTACTCACGGCGGTTGGGGATCGAGCAGTACTTC
CDR3: CASSYSRRLGIEQYF
size: many
D: .
V: TRBV6-2/TRBV6-3
J: TRBJ2-7

DNA: TGTGCCACCAGTGATCGACTAGCGGGAGGTCGCAATGAGCAGTTCTTC
CDR3: CATSDRLAGGRNEQFF
size: many
D: TRBD2
V: TRBV24-1
J: TRBJ2-1

DNA: TGTGCCAGCAGTGGGGACACCCTATCCTACGAGCAGTACTTC
CDR3: CASSGDTLSYEQYF
size: many
D: .
V: TRBV25-1
J: TRBJ2-7

DNA: TGCGCCAGCAGCCAAGGGGCAGGGGGAAGCTATGGCTACACCTTC
CDR3: CASSQGAGGSYGYTF
size: many
D: TRBD1
V: TRBV4-1
J: TRBJ1-2

DNA: TGTGCCAGCAGTTTATTTCAGGGACAGTATGGCTACACCTTC
CDR3: CASSLFQGQYGYTF
size: .
D: TRBD1
V: TRBV28
J: TRBJ1-2

DNA: TGTGCCATCACGGGGGGGTCCCCCTACGAGCAGTACTTC
CDR3: CAITGGSPYEQYF
size: many
D: TRBD2
V: TRBV6-1
J: TRBJ2-7

DNA: TGCGCCAGCAGCTCGGACGGAACATCTCAAGAGACCCAGTACTTC
CDR3: CASSSDGTSQETQYF
size: many
D: .
V: TRBV5-1
J: TRBJ2-5

DNA: TGTGCCTGGGGAGACAGGGTATGGAAAAACATTCAGTACTTC
CDR3: CAWGDRVWKNIQYF
size: many
D: TRBD1
V: TRBV30
J: TRBJ2-4

DNA: TGTGCCAGCAGTATGACCCCGGGACAGATTAGCACAGATACGCAGTATTTT
CDR3: CASSMTPGQISTDTQYF
size: .
D: TRBD1
V: TRBV6-2/TRBV6-3
J: TRBJ2-3

DNA: TGCAGTGCTAGACGGGCAGCCTACCAAGAGACCCAGTACTTC
CDR3: CSARRAAYQETQYF
size: many
D: .
V: TRBV20-1
J: TRBJ2-5

DNA: TGTGCCAGCGGCCAAACGACTAGCGGGGGTTACAATGAGCAGTTCTTC
CDR3: CASGQTTSGGYNEQFF
size: .
D: TRBD2
V: TRBV3-1
J: TRBJ2-1

DNA: TGTGCCAGCTCTCATGGGACTAGCGGGGAGCAAGAGACCCAGTACTTC
CDR3: CASSHGTSGEQETQYF
size: many
D: TRBD2
V: TRBV18
J: TRBJ2-5

DNA: TGTGCCTACGGACAGGGTCCCGGCAATGAGCAGTTCTTC
CDR3: CAYGQGPGNEQFF
size: .
D: TRBD1
V: TRBV30
J: TRBJ2-1

DNA: TGCGCCAGCAGCTTCCGCCAGGGCACCGGGGAGCTGTTTTTT
CDR3: CASSFRQGTGELFF
size: many
D: .
V: TRBV5-1
J: TRBJ2-2

DNA: TGTGCCAGCAGTTACCGACAGGGTCTCGGGGAGCTGTTTTTT
CDR3: CASSYRQGLGELFF
size: once
D: TRBD1
V: TRBV6-8
J: TRBJ2-2

DNA: TGTGCCAGCAGTGCGCTCCGGGACTTCCGTCCCAATGAGCAGTTCTTC
CDR3: CASSALRDFRPNEQFF
size: few
D: .
V: TRBV27
J: TRBJ2-1

DNA: TGTGCCAGCAGCTTAGATAGAAACAATGAGCAGTTCTTC
CDR3: CASSLDRNNEQFF
size: many
D: .
V: TRBV7-2
J: TRBJ2-1